These T cell receptor beta chains were read from a single sample in a study of T cells after yellow fever vaccination. TCRdb redid the calling of the 5' RACE reads with MiXCR, one entry per CDR3 protein. Here the sample spans fewer than 450,000 distinct CDR3 sequences, about 7.8% being singletons. Sequenced here: PBMCs, sampled about 41 days after the first yellow fever vaccination. The source is a young man who received the YFV17D yellow fever vaccine. The CDR3 runs from the conserved cysteine through the conserved F or W. Each record gives: D gene, V gene, clone size, J gene, CDR3 DNA, CDR3 protein. D genes are given only for firm matches. The size of a clone is reported for some rows only, either as once, few or many, or as a class for expanded clones.

D: TRBD1; V: TRBV18; size: few; J: TRBJ2-2; DNA: TGTGCCAGCTCCCACACCGGGACAGGGGGCTATGTGAACACCGGGGAGCTGTTTTTT; CDR3: CASSHTGTGGYVNTGELFF
D: TRBD2; V: TRBV24-1; size: -; J: TRBJ2-5; DNA: TGTGCCACCAGTGATTGGACTAGAGGGCAGGAAGAGACCCAGTACTTC; CDR3: CATSDWTRGQEETQYF
D: TRBD2; V: TRBV4-1; size: -; J: TRBJ2-3; DNA: TGCGCCAGCAGCCCAAGAGAAGCGGGGGACACAGATACGCGGTATTTT; CDR3: CASSPREAGDTDTRYF
D: TRBD2; V: TRBV4-2; size: many; J: TRBJ2-1; DNA: TGTGCCAGCAGCCAAGTAGCGGGGGGCAACAATGAGCAGTTCTTC; CDR3: CASSQVAGGNNEQFF
D: TRBD1; V: TRBV3-1; size: -; J: TRBJ2-2; DNA: TGTGCCAGCAGCCCCCGGGACAGCACCGGGGAGCTGTTTTTT; CDR3: CASSPRDSTGELFF
D: TRBD1; V: TRBV7-3; size: few; J: TRBJ2-2; DNA: TGTGCCAGCAGCTCTACGACAGGGGTCATGACGAACACCGGGGAGCTGTTTTTT; CDR3: CASSSTTGVMTNTGELFF
D: -; V: TRBV18; size: many; J: TRBJ2-1; DNA: TGTGCCAGCTCATTGTACAACAATGAGCAGTTCTTC; CDR3: CASSLYNNEQFF
D: -; V: TRBV7-6; size: -; J: TRBJ2-1; DNA: TGTGCCAGCAGCTCGTACCAGGGGAGGAACAATGAGCAGTTCTTC; CDR3: CASSSYQGRNNEQFF
D: -; V: TRBV7-2; size: -; J: TRBJ1-6; DNA: TGTGCCAGCAGCTTCGAGGTTCGGTATAATTCACCCCTCCACTTT; CDR3: CASSFEVRYNSPLHF
D: TRBD1; V: TRBV7-9; size: -; J: TRBJ2-7; DNA: TGTGCCAGCAGTTACCCGGGACAGGACGAGCAGTACTTC; CDR3: CASSYPGQDEQYF
D: -; V: TRBV7-9; size: few; J: TRBJ2-7; DNA: TGTGCCAGCAGCTTCTTGGACGAGCAGTACTTC; CDR3: CASSFLDEQYF
D: TRBD2; V: TRBV5-1; size: -; J: TRBJ2-5; DNA: TGCGCCAGCAGCTTGGGACTAGCGGGGGAGAGTGGAGAGACCCAGTACTTC; CDR3: CASSLGLAGESGETQYF
D: -; V: TRBV5-1; size: -; J: TRBJ2-1; DNA: TGCGCCAGCAGCTGGGCCGGGACCCCCAATGAGCAGTTCTTC; CDR3: CASSWAGTPNEQFF
D: -; V: TRBV5-1; size: few; J: TRBJ1-2; DNA: TGCGCCAGCAGCTTGGACAGCTACTATGGCTACACCTTC; CDR3: CASSLDSYYGYTF
D: TRBD1; V: TRBV5-1; size: few; J: TRBJ1-2; DNA: TGCGCCAGCAGCTCCCACCCCATGGCCGGGACAGGAGTTATCTATGGCTACACCTTC; CDR3: CASSSHPMAGTGVIYGYTF
D: -; V: TRBV7-8; size: few; J: TRBJ2-1; DNA: TGTGCCAGCAGCTTAGCCGAGACCTTAGTTGGCAGGCGGTTCTTC; CDR3: CASSLAETLVGRRFF
D: TRBD1; V: TRBV4-3; size: -; J: TRBJ1-5; DNA: TGCGCCAGCAGCCAAAGACGAAAAATCGGACAGGAGTTAAATCAGCCCCAGCATTTT; CDR3: CASSQRRKIGQELNQPQHF
D: -; V: TRBV12-5; size: few; J: TRBJ2-5; DNA: TGTGCTAGTGGTTTGGAAGATTGGGAGACCCAGTACTTC; CDR3: CASGLEDWETQYF
D: -; V: TRBV4-1; size: few; J: TRBJ1-3; DNA: TGCGCCAGCAGCCAAGGCAGGGGAGGTGGAAACACCATATATTTT; CDR3: CASSQGRGGGNTIYF
D: -; V: TRBV5-5; size: few; J: TRBJ1-2; DNA: TGTGCCAGCAGCTCGCCTCCTTATAACTATGGCTACACCTTC; CDR3: CASSSPPYNYGYTF
D: -; V: TRBV20-1; size: few; J: TRBJ1-2; DNA: TGCAGTGCGAGCGGGGGGCGGACAGCAAACTTGGGCGGCTACACCTTC; CDR3: CSASGGRTANLGGYTF
D: -; V: TRBV6-1; size: few; J: TRBJ2-1; DNA: TGTGCCAGCAGCCTCCCTGGTACTAGCTCCTACAATGAGCAGTTCTTC; CDR3: CASSLPGTSSYNEQFF
D: TRBD2; V: TRBV6-6; size: few; J: TRBJ2-1; DNA: TGTGCCAGCAGCCCGGGGGGGCAAAATGAGCAGTTCTTC; CDR3: CASSPGGQNEQFF
D: -; V: TRBV9; size: -; J: TRBJ2-1; DNA: TGTGCCAGCAGCGTTGACAACTCCTACAATGAGCAGTTCTTC; CDR3: CASSVDNSYNEQFF
D: TRBD2; V: TRBV29-1; size: -; J: TRBJ2-1; DNA: TGCAGCGTTGCGGGGGGGAAGGGACATGATTACAATGAGCAGTTCTTC; CDR3: CSVAGGKGHDYNEQFF
D: -; V: TRBV5-1; size: many; J: TRBJ2-3; DNA: TGCGCCAGCAGCTTGCTCAGCACAGATACGCAGTATTTT; CDR3: CASSLLSTDTQYF
D: -; V: TRBV4-2; size: many; J: TRBJ2-1; DNA: TGTGCCAGCAGCCAAGGTGGAGTCGCGGGAAGCAATGAGCAGTTCTTC; CDR3: CASSQGGVAGSNEQFF
D: -; V: TRBV29-1; size: -; J: TRBJ2-4; DNA: TGCAGCGTTGTAGGCGTAGCCAAAAACATTCAGTACTTC; CDR3: CSVVGVAKNIQYF
D: -; V: TRBV12-3/TRBV12-4; size: -; J: TRBJ1-5; DNA: TGTGCCAGCAGTAACCAGGGAGACCAGCCCCAGCATTTT; CDR3: CASSNQGDQPQHF
D: TRBD1; V: TRBV6-1; size: -; J: TRBJ2-1; DNA: TGTGCCAGCAGTGTTGACAGGGTGGATGAGCAGTTCTTC; CDR3: CASSVDRVDEQFF
D: TRBD2; V: TRBV5-1; size: -; J: TRBJ2-3; DNA: TGCGCCAGCAGCTTGGCTAGCGGGGGCCCCGGCCGTCCGCCGTATTTT; CDR3: CASSLASGGPGRPPYF
D: -; V: TRBV12-3/TRBV12-4; size: few; J: TRBJ1-2; DNA: TGTGCCAGCAGTGGTGGACAGAACTATGGCTACACCTTC; CDR3: CASSGGQNYGYTF
D: -; V: TRBV6-6; size: few; J: TRBJ1-3; DNA: TGTGCCAGCTCACGGGACACCATATATTTT; CDR3: CASSRDTIYF
D: -; V: TRBV24-1; size: -; J: TRBJ2-7; DNA: TGTGCCACCAATAACAGGTGGCCCTACGAGCAGTACTTC; CDR3: CATNNRWPYEQYF
D: -; V: TRBV7-2; size: -; J: TRBJ1-2; DNA: TGTGCCAGCAGCTTAGCATTCATCACAGGGAAAGGCTACACCTTC; CDR3: CASSLAFITGKGYTF
D: TRBD1; V: TRBV7-2; size: few; J: TRBJ1-1; DNA: TGTGCCAGCAGCTACGGTAGAGGGGGCAAGGGTGAAGCTTTCTTT; CDR3: CASSYGRGGKGEAFF
D: -; V: TRBV6-5; size: few; J: TRBJ2-3; DNA: TGTGCCAGCAGTTACTTAACCCAGGGTCCGACAGATACGCAGTATTTT; CDR3: CASSYLTQGPTDTQYF
D: TRBD1; V: TRBV19; size: -; J: TRBJ1-5; DNA: TGTGCCAGTACCCTGACAGGGCTGGACCAGCCCCAGCATTTT; CDR3: CASTLTGLDQPQHF
D: TRBD1; V: TRBV7-9; size: few; J: TRBJ1-1; DNA: TGTGCCAGTGACAGGGGGAGCACTGAAGCTTTCTTT; CDR3: CASDRGSTEAFF
D: -; V: TRBV6-1; size: -; J: TRBJ2-4; DNA: TGTGCCACCAGACGGACAGAGGGAAACATTCAGTACTTC; CDR3: CATRRTEGNIQYF
D: TRBD1; V: TRBV6-1; size: -; J: TRBJ2-5; DNA: TGTGCCAGCAGACCCTCGGACAGGGGGCGGGAGACCCAGTACTTC; CDR3: CASRPSDRGRETQYF
D: TRBD2; V: TRBV20-1; size: -; J: TRBJ2-1; DNA: TGCAGTGCGGTGACTAGCGGGTTATACAATGAGCAGTTCTTC; CDR3: CSAVTSGLYNEQFF
D: -; V: TRBV7-2; size: -; J: TRBJ1-1; DNA: TGTGCCAGCAGCTCCCGACGCTTGGTTGAAGCTTTCTTT; CDR3: CASSSRRLVEAFF